Below are 22 T cell receptor beta chains sequenced from a single sample in a study of T cells expressing NK-cell markers. TCRdb re-called the 5' RACE reads and gives one entry per CDR3 protein, without DNA. The sample has about 380,000 distinct CDR3 sequences. Sequencing was done on a sample of blood T cells: a sorted CD56 or NKG2C T cell subset, CD4+ or CD8+ T cells, or bulk PBMC T cells (not recorded which). The receptors derive from a man aged 18-70 years in good health.

The CDR3 protein is CASSQGTGRVEDTQYF. V is TRBV4-2 and J is TRBJ2-3; the D gene TCRdb calls, TRBD2, cannot be checked with no DNA. CDR3 size: 16 residues. CDR1 and CDR2 from the germline V gene are LGHNA and YNFKEQ.

The rearrangement links TRBV2 to TRBJ2-3; no DNA is available, so the TRBD1 call from TCRdb remains unchecked. The CDR3 is 17 residues long. Germline-derived CDR1 and CDR2 are SNHLY and FYNNEI. The CDR3 reads CASSGGERPSSTDTQYF.

This sequence joins TRBV12-3 or TRBV12-4 and TRBJ1-5. This CDR3 is built from 14 residues. CDR3 amino acids: CASTTGVRNQPQHF.

The rearrangement joins TRBV12-3 or TRBV12-4 to TRBJ1-2. CDR3 length: 12 amino acids. CDR3: CASSPNTYGYTF.

This sequence joins TRBV6-5 and TRBJ2-3; the TRBD2 assignment by TCRdb is unverifiable without DNA. The germline V gene has CDR1 MNHEY and CDR2 SVGAGI. The CDR3 has 19 residues. The CDR3 is CASSYSGSGGAVSTDTQYF.

The gene calls are TRBV11-2 and TRBJ1-1; TCRdb names TRBD1, which stays unverified in the absence of DNA. The CDR3 spans 13 residues. Germline assignment: CDR1 SGHAT and CDR2 FQNNGV. CDR3 sequence reads: CASSLGGGGRPFF.

V and J are TRBV5-1 and TRBJ2-3. This CDR3 is 15 amino acids long. The V gene's germline CDR1 is SGHRS and CDR2 YFSETQ. CDR3 region: CASSPQIPSTDTQYF.

CDR3: CASRGQGSNEQFF. The chain carries TRBV12-3 or TRBV12-4 and TRBJ2-1; TCRdb's D call of TRBD1 is untestable without DNA. This CDR3 spans 13 amino acids.

The rearrangement uses TRBV5-1 and TRBJ1-1; TCRdb's D call of TRBD1 is untestable without DNA. Germline V gene sequence: CDR1 SGHRS, CDR2 YFSETQ. The CDR3 contains 15 residues. The chain's CDR3 is CASSLSGQTNTEAFF.

V is TRBV28 and J is TRBJ2-7; TCRdb's assignment of TRBD1 cannot be checked, as there is no DNA. The CDR3 is 15 residues long. Germline CDR1 is MDHEN and CDR2 is SYDVKM. The CDR3 sequence: CASSLVGTGGVEQYF.

The chain carries TRBV6-2 or TRBV6-3 and TRBJ1-5; without DNA, the TCRdb call of TRBD1 cannot be checked. This CDR3 has 14 amino acids. Germline CDR1 MNHEY, CDR2 SVGEGT. The CDR3 sequence: CATSSGQFRQPQHF.

This rearrangement joins TRBV29-1 to TRBJ1-1; absent DNA, TCRdb's TRBD1 call cannot be checked. CDR1 and CDR2 (germline): SQVTM, ANQGSEA. There are 13 residues in the CDR3. CDR3: CSAERDRMTEAFF.

The V gene is TRBV27, the J gene TRBJ2-7; TCRdb indicates TRBD1, and absent DNA this call remains unverified. Germline CDR1 and CDR2: MNHEY and SMNVEV (reference sequence). The CDR3 consists of 18 residues. This CDR3 reads CASSFRPGQGVSSYEQYF.

This sequence joins TRBV19 and TRBJ2-1; without DNA, the TCRdb call of TRBD1 cannot be checked. This CDR3 spans 14 amino acids. The V gene's germline CDR1 is LNHDA and CDR2 SQIVND (reference sequence). CDR3: CASSIRGPYNEQFF.

The chain combines TRBV7-9 with TRBJ1-6; TCRdb calls TRBD1, which cannot be checked without DNA. This CDR3 contains 17 residues. Germline V gene lookup returns CDR1 SEHNR and CDR2 FQNEAQ (reference sequence). The CDR3 loop is CASSLGLTGQGPSPLHF.

The V call is TRBV12-3 or TRBV12-4, the J call TRBJ2-7; TCRdb picks TRBD2, but there is no DNA to check that call. CDR3 length equals 15 residues. This CDR3 is CASRGGGARNSGQYF.

This sequence joins TRBV10-3 and TRBJ1-3. The CDR3 totals 16 residues. Germline V gene data show CDR1 as ENHRY and CDR2 as SYGVKD. Here the CDR3 reads CAIRGSTGHSGNTIYF.

The chain has TRBV5-1 and TRBJ1-1; TCRdb's assignment of TRBD1 cannot be checked, as there is no DNA. The CDR3 consists of 15 residues. Germline V gene lookup returns CDR1 SGHRS and CDR2 YFSETQ. CDR3 in amino acids: CASSLNAGVNTEAFF.

The V and J genes are TRBV7-2 and TRBJ2-7; the TCRdb D gene call, TRBD1, has no DNA to confirm it. Germline V gene lookup returns CDR1 SGHTA and CDR2 FQGNSA. The length of the CDR3 is 14 residues. The CDR3 sequence is CASSWAGLSYEQYF.

The J gene is TRBJ2-2, the V gene TRBV12-3 or TRBV12-4; TCRdb outputs TRBD1, but without DNA this stays unchecked. This CDR3 is 13 amino acids long. This CDR3 reads CATGRLGAGELFF.

V and J are TRBV15 and TRBJ1-4. Germline V gives CDR1 LNHNV, CDR2 YYDKDF (reference sequence). CDR3 length: 15 residues. CDR3 region: CATSKAKGSNEKLFF.

The V and J genes are TRBV5-6 and TRBJ2-2. The germline gives CDR1 SGHDT, CDR2 YYEEEE. The CDR3 totals 16 residues. The CDR3 here is CASSSGLATNTGELFF.